This T cell receptor (beta chain) was profiled in a study of T-cell reconstitution after alpha-beta-depleted transplantation in children. Overall study results and limits: One year after transplant, T-cell counts and diversity came mostly from newly produced T cells. After transplant, high TCRbeta diversity at day 60 in some patients arose from surviving recipient T cells and thymic progenitors. Several hundred graft clones that had expanded were reportedly the source of alpha-beta T cells about two months after transplant.

Germline-derived CDR1 and CDR2 are DFQATT and SNEGSKA (reference sequence). The CDR3 has 12 residues. Unique molecular identifiers were built into the TCRbeta library. TCRdb recomputed calls from the PCR reads with MiXCR, one row per CDR3 protein. The table lists fewer than 500,000 distinct CDR3 sequences, roughly 44% of them singletons. This clonotype was found a few times. No antigen is known for it. One end of the junction fails to match germline, which may point to a read error. The starting material was PBMCs, obtained before TCRalphabeta/CD19-depleted stem cell transplant. V usage is TRBV20-1 and J usage is TRBJ1-1; D may be TRBD1 (6 bases). This receptor was obtained from a girl aged 2 to 10 with aplastic anemia, due to receive a stem cell transplant. CDR3 nucleotides: TGCAGCGCTACGGGGGGGCGTACTGAAGCTTTCTTT. This codes for CSATGGRTEAFF.